This TCR beta chain derives from a study of read filtering for tumor transcriptome and immune sequencing (dated by TCRdb to 2019 to 2021). A note on the overall study: The cohort had approximately 16 male and some 15 female patients with a mean age of roughly 70 years, ranging from roughly 45 to 80. Under revised international staging, about 8 patients fell into R-ISS I, some 15 into R-ISS II and roughly 7 into R-ISS III. Whole-transcriptome libraries were prepared with the TruSeq RNA Access Library Prep Kit after DNase treatment. The study compared TCR repertoires from targeted immune repertoire sequencing and bulk whole-transcriptome sequencing run on the same bone marrow samples. As a main aim, a read-filtering strategy for immune repertoire data was addressed, with the specific question being whether clonotypes supported by a single read should be removed. Per sample, about 3.5 to 10.27 million TCR-region mapped reads were obtained with IR-seq, compared with only roughly 75 to 1,400 with RNA-seq. Broader findings and caveats from the paper: Single-read clonotypes made up about 82% of clonotypes but around 3.8% of total reads in IR-seq, and around 73% of clonotypes and 44.6% of reads in RNA-seq. The sorted CD138-negative fraction was not purified T cells but a mixed bone marrow immune population. IR-seq captured clonotypes at much higher depth and more reliably than RNA-seq, and smaller IR-seq throughput sufficed to identify most shared clonotypes. The correlation between IR-seq and RNA-seq shared clonotype proportions was increased by removal of single-read clonotypes.

With regard to this clonotype: Its antigen is not yet known. Germline and junction disagree at one end, which may indicate a read error.

CDR1 MGHRA and CDR2 YSYEKL are derived from the germline V gene. The cysteine opens and the phenylalanine closes a CDR3 of 15 amino acids. The retained sequence is limited to the CDR3, 45 bases, with the frame set at the first base. TCR libraries were built from 400 ng RNA with the Immunoverse kit, using molecular barcoded adaptors covering alpha/delta and beta/gamma chains. TCR library preparation used the same RNA that was used for transcriptome sequencing. Sequencing of TCR libraries was carried out on an Illumina HiSeq 4000 with 2 x 150 cycles. The source study handled its data this way. TCR reads were aligned to human V, D, J and C references and assembled into CDR3 clonotypes with MiXCR, including quality filtering and error correction. The tcR package in R was used to analyze clonotype counts and gene usage diversity. Raw mapping reads were checked after the RNA-seq reads had been mapped by STAR aligner version 2.5.3a onto the human GRCh37 genome. To test how sequencing depth affected the clonotypes detected, IR-seq fastq files were randomly downsampled with Seqtk 1.3. The public reads were reanalyzed by TCRdb: fastp trimming at Q25, MiXCR alignment, in-frame beta chains only. Entries that share a CDR3 protein sequence are merged under the most common genes and DNA. For this entry, the V and J calls and clone size follow TCRdb and not the study's own pipeline. The sample records approximately 90,000 distinct CDR3 sequences, around an eighth of which are singletons. The top ten clonotypes cover more than 12% of the sample.

Each patient had bone marrow sampled at the time of active disease. Isolation of bone marrow mononuclear cells was performed by Ficoll-Hypaque density gradient centrifugation. To remove myeloma plasma cells, the cells were labeled with CD138 magnetic microbeads on a MACS separator, and CD138-negative cells were then collected by negative selection. Purity of the isolated cells was checked by flow cytometry on an Attune NxT using CD138 antibodies. TRIzol reagent was used to extract total RNA, and a NanoDrop spectrophotometer was used to quantify the extracted RNA. Paired RNA-seq and IR-seq were performed on each patient's CD138-negative bone marrow sample.

Sequencing input: a population of CD138-negative cells sorted from bone marrow. Taken with the paper, the label for cell subset or site translates to: bone marrow mononuclear cells depleted of CD138+ plasma/myeloma cells by negative magnetic selection. The receptor chain draws on TRBV4-1 and TRBJ1-5; the D gene is unclear. This receptor was identified in a donor at least 40 years old with multiple myeloma. The CDR3 corresponds to CASSQDGLGFQPQRF. The DNA is TGCGCCAGCAGCCAAGATGGGTTGGGCTTTCAGCCCCAGCGTTTT.